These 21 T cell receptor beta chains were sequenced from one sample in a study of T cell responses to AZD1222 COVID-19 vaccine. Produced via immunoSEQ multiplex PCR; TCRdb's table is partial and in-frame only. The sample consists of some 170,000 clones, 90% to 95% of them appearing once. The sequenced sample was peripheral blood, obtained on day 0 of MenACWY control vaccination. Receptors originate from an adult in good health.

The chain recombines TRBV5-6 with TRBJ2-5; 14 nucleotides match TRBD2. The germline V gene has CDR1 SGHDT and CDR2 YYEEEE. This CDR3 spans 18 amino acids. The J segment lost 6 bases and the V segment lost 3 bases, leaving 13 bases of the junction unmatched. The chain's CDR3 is CASSSSTSGRAGVQTQYF. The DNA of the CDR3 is TGTGCCAGCAGCTCGTCGACTAGCGGGAGGGCCGGGGTGCAGACCCAGTACTTC.

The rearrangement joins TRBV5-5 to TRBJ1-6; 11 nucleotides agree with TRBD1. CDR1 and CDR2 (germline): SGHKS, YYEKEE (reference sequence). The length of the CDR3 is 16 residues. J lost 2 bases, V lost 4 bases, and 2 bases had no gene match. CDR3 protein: CASSRDRGTYNSPLHF. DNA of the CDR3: TGTGCCAGCAGCAGGGACAGGGGGACCTATAATTCACCCCTCCACTTT. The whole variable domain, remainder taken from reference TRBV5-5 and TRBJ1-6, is DAGVTQSPTHLIKTRGQQVTLRCSPISGHKSVSWYQQVLGQGPQFIFQYYEKEERGRGNFPDRFSARQFPNYSSELNVNALLLGDSALYLCASSRDRGTYNSPLHFGNGTRLTVT.

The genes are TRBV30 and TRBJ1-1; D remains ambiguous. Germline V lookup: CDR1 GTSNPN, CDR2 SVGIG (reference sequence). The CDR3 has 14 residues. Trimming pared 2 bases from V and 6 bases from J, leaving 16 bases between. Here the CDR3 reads CAWSPGPGWPEAFF. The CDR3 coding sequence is TGTGCCTGGAGTCCGGGCCCCGGTTGGCCTGAAGCTTTCTTT.

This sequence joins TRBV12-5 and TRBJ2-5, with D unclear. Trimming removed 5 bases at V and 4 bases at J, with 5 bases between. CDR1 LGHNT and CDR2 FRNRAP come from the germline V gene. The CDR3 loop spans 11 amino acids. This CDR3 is CASGPRETQYF. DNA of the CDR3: TGTGCTAGTGGTCCGAGAGAGACCCAGTACTTC.

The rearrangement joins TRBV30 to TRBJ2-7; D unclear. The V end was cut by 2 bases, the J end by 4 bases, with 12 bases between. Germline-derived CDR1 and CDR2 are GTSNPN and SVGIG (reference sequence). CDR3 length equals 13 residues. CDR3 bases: TGTGCCTGGAGTTCAATGACTCAATACGAGCAGTACTTC. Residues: CAWSSMTQYEQYF.

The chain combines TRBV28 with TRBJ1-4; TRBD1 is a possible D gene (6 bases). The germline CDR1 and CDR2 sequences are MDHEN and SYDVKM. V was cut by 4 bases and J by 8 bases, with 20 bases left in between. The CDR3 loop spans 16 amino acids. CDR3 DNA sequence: TGTGCCAGCAGTTATTCCACAGGGCGTTGGGAGGAAAAACTGTTTTTT. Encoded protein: CASSYSTGRWEEKLFF.

The CDR3 here is CASSLQTGTGSLSEQYF. The CDR3 coding sequence is TGTGCCAGCAGCTTACAAACCGGGACAGGGTCGTTATCTGAGCAGTACTTC. The V call is TRBV7-9, the J call TRBJ2-7, with 9 positions matching TRBD1. From germline, CDR1 is SEHNR and CDR2 FQNEAQ (reference sequence). This CDR3 has 17 residues. V trimming: 2 bases; J trimming: 7 bases; junction bases outside the gene matches: 15.

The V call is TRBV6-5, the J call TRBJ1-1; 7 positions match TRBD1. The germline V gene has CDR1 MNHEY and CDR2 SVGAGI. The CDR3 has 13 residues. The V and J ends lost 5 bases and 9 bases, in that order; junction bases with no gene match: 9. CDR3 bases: TGTGCCAGCAGTCCAACGTTACAGGGGAAAGCTTTCTTT. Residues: CASSPTLQGKAFF.

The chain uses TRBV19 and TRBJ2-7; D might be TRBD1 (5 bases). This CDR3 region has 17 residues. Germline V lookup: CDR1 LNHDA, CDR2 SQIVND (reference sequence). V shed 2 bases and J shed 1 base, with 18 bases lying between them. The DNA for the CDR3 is TGTGCCAGTAGTATACCCCCCGTTAGGGGCCTATCCTACGAGCAGTACTTC. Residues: CASSIPPVRGLSYEQYF.

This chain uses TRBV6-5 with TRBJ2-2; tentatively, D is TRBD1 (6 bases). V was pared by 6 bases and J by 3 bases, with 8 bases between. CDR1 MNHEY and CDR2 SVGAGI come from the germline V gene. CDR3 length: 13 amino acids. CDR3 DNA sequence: TGTGCCAGCAGCAGGGGAGACACCGGGGAGCTGTTTTTT. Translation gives CASSRGDTGELFF.

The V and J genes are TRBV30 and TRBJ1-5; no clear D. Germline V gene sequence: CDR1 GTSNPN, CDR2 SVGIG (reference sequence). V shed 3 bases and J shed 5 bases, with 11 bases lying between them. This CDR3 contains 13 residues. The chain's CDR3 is CAWRAGGDQPQHF. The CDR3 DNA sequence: TGTGCCTGGAGGGCCGGCGGGGATCAGCCCCAGCATTTT.

The chain's CDR3 is CASSGEPYVGANVLTF. The DNA for the CDR3 is TGTGCCAGCAGCGGCGAACCTTATGTTGGGGCCAACGTCCTGACTTTC. This chain connects TRBV9 to TRBJ2-6; D not resolved. Germline lookup yields CDR1 SGDLS and CDR2 YYNGEE. Trimming cost V 3 bases and J 3 bases, with 13 bases left between them. The length of the CDR3 is 16 residues.

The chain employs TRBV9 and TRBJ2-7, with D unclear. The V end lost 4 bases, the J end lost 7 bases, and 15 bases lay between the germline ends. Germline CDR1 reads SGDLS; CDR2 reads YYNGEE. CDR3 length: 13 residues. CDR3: CASSPAGPTEQYF. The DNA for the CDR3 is TGTGCCAGCAGCCCAGCCGGGCCAACGGAGCAGTACTTC.

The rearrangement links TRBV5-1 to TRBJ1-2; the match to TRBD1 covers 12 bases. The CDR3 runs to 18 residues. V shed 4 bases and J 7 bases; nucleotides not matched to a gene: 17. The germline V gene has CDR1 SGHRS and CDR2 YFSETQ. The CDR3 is CASSRYTGTGGRMAGYTF. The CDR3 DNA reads TGCGCCAGCAGCCGATATACCGGGACAGGGGGCAGAATGGCTGGCTACACCTTC.

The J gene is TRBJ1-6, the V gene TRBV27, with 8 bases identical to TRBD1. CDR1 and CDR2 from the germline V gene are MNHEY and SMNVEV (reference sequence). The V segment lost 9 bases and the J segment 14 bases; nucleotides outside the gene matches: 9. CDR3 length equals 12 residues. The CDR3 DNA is TGTGCCAGTCGGACAGGGATAAATTCCCTCCACTTT. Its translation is CASRTGINSLHF.

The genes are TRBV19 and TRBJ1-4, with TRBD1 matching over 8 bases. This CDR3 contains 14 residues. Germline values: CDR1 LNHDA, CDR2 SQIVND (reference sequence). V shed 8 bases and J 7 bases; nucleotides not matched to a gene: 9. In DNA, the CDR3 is TGTGCCAGTGTCCCGGACAGGGTTGTTGAAAAACTGTTTTTT. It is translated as CASVPDRVVEKLFF.

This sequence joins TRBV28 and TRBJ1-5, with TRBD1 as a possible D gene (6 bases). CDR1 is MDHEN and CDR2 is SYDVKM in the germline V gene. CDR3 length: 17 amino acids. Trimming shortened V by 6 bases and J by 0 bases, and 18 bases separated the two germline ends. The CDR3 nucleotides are TGTGCCAGCAGCTTCCTGCGGACAGCCATTAGCAATCAGCCCCAGCATTTT. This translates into CASSFLRTAISNQPQHF.

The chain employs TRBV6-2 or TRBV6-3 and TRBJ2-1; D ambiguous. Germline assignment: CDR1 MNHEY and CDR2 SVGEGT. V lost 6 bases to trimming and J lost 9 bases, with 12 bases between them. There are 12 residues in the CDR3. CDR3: CASSPHLTEQFF. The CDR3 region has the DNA TGTGCCAGCAGCCCGCATCTTACTGAGCAGTTCTTC.

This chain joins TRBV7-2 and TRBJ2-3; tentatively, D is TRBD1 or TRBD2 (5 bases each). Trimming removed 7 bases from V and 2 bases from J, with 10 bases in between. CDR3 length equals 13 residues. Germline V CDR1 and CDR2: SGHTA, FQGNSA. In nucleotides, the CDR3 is TGTGCCAGCACCCGGGACCTCACAGATACGCAGTATTTT. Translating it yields CASTRDLTDTQYF. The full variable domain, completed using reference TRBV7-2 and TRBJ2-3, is GAGVSQSPSNKVTEKGKDVELRCDPISGHTALYWYRQSLGQGLEFLIYFQGNSAPDKSGLPSDRFSAERTGGSVSTLTIQRTQQEDSAVYLCASTRDLTDTQYFGPGTRLTVL.

CDR3 nucleotides: TGTGCCAGCAGATCTGACAGGGGCTTTCGAAGCAATCAGCCCCAGCATTTT. Protein: CASRSDRGFRSNQPQHF. This chain joins TRBV2 and TRBJ1-5; 8 nucleotides line up with TRBD1. The germline CDR1 and CDR2 sequences are SNHLY and FYNNEI. The CDR3 has 17 amino acids. Trimming took 6 bases from V and 1 from J; bases not matched to a gene: 11.

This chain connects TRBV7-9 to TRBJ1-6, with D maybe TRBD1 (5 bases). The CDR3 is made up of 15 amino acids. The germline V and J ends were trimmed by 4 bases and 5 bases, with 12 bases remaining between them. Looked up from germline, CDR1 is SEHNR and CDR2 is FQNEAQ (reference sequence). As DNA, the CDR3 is TGTGCCAGCAGCTGGAGGGGTTTCGATAATTCACCCCTCCACTTT. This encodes CASSWRGFDNSPLHF.